The T cell receptor beta chain under discussion was sequenced for a study of T cell responses to AZD1222 COVID-19 vaccine. The germline gives CDR1 SGHAT, CDR2 FQNNGV. V was cut by 0 bases and J by 0 bases, with 14 bases left in between. The CDR3 length is 17 residues. The protocol was immunoSEQ multiplex PCR, while the TCRdb copy is restricted to in-frame clones and leaves out a portion. The sample carries about 150,000 clones, roughly 90% recorded once. Specimen: peripheral blood, collected on day 0 of AZD1222 vaccination. The receptor was isolated from an adult in good health. The chain carries TRBV11-2 and TRBJ1-1; TRBD1 might be the D (5 bases). Written as DNA, the CDR3 is TGTGCCAGCAGCTTAGAATTTAAGGGGCCCATGAACACTGAAGCTTTCTTT. It translates to CASSLEFKGPMNTEAFF.